This T cell receptor (beta chain) was captured by sequencing in a study of blood T cells in healthy people across ages. Study results and limitations: A roughly linear age-dependent decrease characterized TCR beta diversity per million T cells.

To note about this clonotype: What it binds is unknown.

A J-beta primer mix and a sample-barcoded 5' primer were used in a second PCR of about 6 to 12 cycles. TCRdb re-called the 5' RACE reads through MiXCR, storing one row per CDR3 protein. Of more than 600,000 distinct CDR3 sequences detected, 20% to 25% appear once; the ten largest clones hold around 9.2%. The CDR3 contains 13 residues. Germline assignment: CDR1 LNHDA and CDR2 SQIVND (reference sequence). Trimming pared 0 bases from V and 4 bases from J, leaving 4 bases between. These same records also appear under a second study, on T cells of mothers and their children.

Sequenced material: blood. The sequence came from a boy aged 5-17 years in good health. V and J are TRBV19 and TRBJ2-1; unclear D gene. The CDR3 here is CASSIDLYNEQFF. The CDR3 DNA reads as TGTGCCAGTAGTATAGACTTGTACAATGAGCAGTTCTTC.